These T cell receptor beta chains were read from a single sample in a study of T cells expressing NK-cell markers. TCRdb reprocessed the 5' RACE reads, with one entry per CDR3 protein and no DNA. The sample includes some 500,000 distinct CDR3 sequences. Sequencing used blood T cells: a sorted CD56 or NKG2C T cell subset, CD4+ or CD8+ T cells, or bulk PBMC T cells (not recorded which). These receptors were taken from a woman in her fifties or sixties in good health. Each CDR3 is given with its conserved first and last residue.

J gene	V gene	CDR3 protein
TRBJ2-7	TRBV21-1	CASGLAYYEQYF
TRBJ2-2	TRBV30	CAWVASSTGELFF
TRBJ2-1	TRBV5-1	CASSIGLLNEQFF
TRBJ2-3	TRBV4-1	CASSQEGGSHTDTQYF
TRBJ2-1	TRBV2	CASNIGKGYNEQFF
TRBJ2-7	TRBV5-1	CASSLGQGAFEQYF
TRBJ2-2	TRBV2	CAVLGGFTGELFF
TRBJ1-4	TRBV11-3	CASSFTSGFNEKLFF
TRBJ2-1	TRBV18	CASSPLGTNYNEQFF
TRBJ2-5	TRBV29-1	CSVEVQETQYF
TRBJ2-1	TRBV6-2/TRBV6-3	CASSYSGRFNEQFF
TRBJ1-5	TRBV6-4	CASSANLGNLGQPQHF
TRBJ2-3	TRBV7-2	CASSLGLAGLRDTQYF
TRBJ2-2	TRBV6-1	CASSERAGELAGELFF
TRBJ2-7	TRBV5-1	CASSFGGPLGYEQYF
TRBJ2-5	TRBV20-1	CSARDILRETQYF
TRBJ2-1	TRBV6-5	CASSKGLAATYNEQFF
TRBJ2-1	TRBV20-1	CSASLLAGISGDNEQFF
TRBJ2-3	TRBV15	CATSGETGGGTDTQYF
TRBJ2-1	TRBV20-1	CSAGRPGQASNEQFF
TRBJ2-3	TRBV5-1	CASKPTGATVSTDTQYF
TRBJ2-7	TRBV5-1	CASSLLGTPPYEQYF
TRBJ1-1	TRBV6-1	CASSARQGYTEAFF